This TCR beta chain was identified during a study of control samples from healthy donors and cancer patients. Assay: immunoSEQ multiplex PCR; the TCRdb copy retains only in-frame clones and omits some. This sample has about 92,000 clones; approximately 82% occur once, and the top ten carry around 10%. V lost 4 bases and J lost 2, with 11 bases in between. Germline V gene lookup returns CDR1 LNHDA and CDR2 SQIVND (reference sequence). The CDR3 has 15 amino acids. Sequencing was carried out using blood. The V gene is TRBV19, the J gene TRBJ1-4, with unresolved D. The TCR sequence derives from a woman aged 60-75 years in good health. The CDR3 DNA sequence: TGTGCCAGTAGTACGCGGGGAACGACTAATGAAAAACTGTTTTTT. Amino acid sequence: CASSTRGTTNEKLFF.